This T cell receptor beta chain was observed in a study of blood T cell repertoires in COVID-19 (dated by TCRdb to the early 2020s). Notes on the research overall: Collaborator samples came from the United States, Italy and Spain and covered acute and convalescent phases of COVID-19. The samples were drawn from two sources: the first 160 participants of the ongoing ImmuneRACE study, and over 950 subjects contributed by 6 global collaborators. The material from the prospective study consisted of cDNA or gDNA derived from T cells, B-cell-depleted T cells, or PBMCs. Deeply sampled blood TCRbeta repertoires from subjects exposed to, actively infected with, or recovered from COVID-19 were included in the dataset. Where available, HLA class I and class II types were obtained from metadata supplied by the sample provider rather than from assay-based typing. The sample metadata nearly always contained a de-identified subject ID, COVID-19 status, age in years and sex. The repertoires were released in a freely available public database meant as a resource for research on the immune response to SARS-CoV-2.

Of note for this clone: What antigen it recognizes has not been identified. Per-base qualities were not stored, and no clone one base away is much larger.

The germline V gene specifies SGHDT as CDR1 and YYEEEE as CDR2. Reading from cysteine to phenylalanine, the CDR3 counts 14 amino acids. Solely the CDR3 DNA is kept, with 42 bases framed from the first base. Clipping removes 3 bases from V and 5 bases from J, with 7 as the unmatched junction base count. The immunoSEQ Assay, a bias-controlled multiplex PCR, was used to amplify TCRbeta CDR3 regions from genomic DNA. The authors processed their data as follows. Nucleated cell counts per sample were estimated from amplification of reference gene primers within the assay. To quantify the absolute abundance of each unique TCRbeta CDR3 rearrangement, sequence reads were collapsed and filtered. For each sample, productive Simpson clonality was calculated by taking the square root of Simpson's diversity index across productive rearrangements. TCRdb's version of the immuneACCESS table is confined to in-frame rearrangements and falls short of the full clone set. An unresolved V gene accounts for under half of the shortfall where checked; the remainder is of unknown origin. Clone size and V and J calls were adopted from that table, with D and trimming inferred from the DNA. The sample yields about 180,000 clones; about 85% were counted once. The ten largest clones represent 2.9% of the sample.

Summary of the overall study and its limitations: How much clinical and demographic metadata was included differed by source and by participant, and the metadata was provided uncurated.

Whole blood was collected in K2EDTA tubes by collaborating institutions according to the institutions' own protocols. Collaborator samples were shipped for TCRbeta analysis as frozen whole blood, isolated PBMCs, or DNA extracted from either sample type. Sequencing was performed on peripheral blood. The rearrangement joined TRBV5-6 to TRBJ1-1, with TRBD1 identical over 7 junction bases. The sequence derives from a woman aged 30 to 39 with active or convalescent COVID-19. At the DNA level, the sequence is TGTGCCAGCAGCTCAGACAGGGTTGGAACTGAAGCTTTCTTT. The resulting protein is CASSSDRVGTEAFF.